This T cell receptor (beta chain) was retrieved from a study of CD8 T cells in Susac syndrome. Random hexamers primed reverse transcription of about 0.45 to 1 ug RNA. Coverage of TCR beta CDR3 amplification by immunoSEQ multiplex PCR extended to 54 Vbeta and 13 Jbeta. TCRdb reprocessed the immunoSEQ multiplex PCR reads with MiXCR, giving one entry per CDR3 protein. The repertoire holds about 140,000 distinct CDR3 sequences, with about 95% as singletons. To note about this clonotype: The target antigen is unknown.

As judged by recently defined diagnostic criteria, patients with Susac syndrome had definite or probable disease. TEMRA cells were enriched by FACS, while CD8+ and CD4+ T cells were obtained through a negative isolation that was performed magnetically. Findings and limits, study-wide: In total CD8+ repertoires, more than 15 Susac-specific public clones were found, and five in CD8+ TEMRA repertoires.

The receptor was derived from a human donor with Susac syndrome. Sequenced input: CD8+ T cells from PBMCs.

The CDR3 sequence: CSVLPTRSSYNEQFF. The CDR3 DNA follows: TGCAGCGTGCTACCGACTAGAAGCTCCTACAATGAGCAGTTCTTC. This chain links TRBV29-1 with TRBJ2-1, with D maybe TRBD2 (6 bases). Per the germline V gene, CDR1 is SQVTM and CDR2 is ANQGSEA. CDR3 length: 15 amino acids. Trimming stripped 6 bases from V and 0 bases from J, with 15 bases between.